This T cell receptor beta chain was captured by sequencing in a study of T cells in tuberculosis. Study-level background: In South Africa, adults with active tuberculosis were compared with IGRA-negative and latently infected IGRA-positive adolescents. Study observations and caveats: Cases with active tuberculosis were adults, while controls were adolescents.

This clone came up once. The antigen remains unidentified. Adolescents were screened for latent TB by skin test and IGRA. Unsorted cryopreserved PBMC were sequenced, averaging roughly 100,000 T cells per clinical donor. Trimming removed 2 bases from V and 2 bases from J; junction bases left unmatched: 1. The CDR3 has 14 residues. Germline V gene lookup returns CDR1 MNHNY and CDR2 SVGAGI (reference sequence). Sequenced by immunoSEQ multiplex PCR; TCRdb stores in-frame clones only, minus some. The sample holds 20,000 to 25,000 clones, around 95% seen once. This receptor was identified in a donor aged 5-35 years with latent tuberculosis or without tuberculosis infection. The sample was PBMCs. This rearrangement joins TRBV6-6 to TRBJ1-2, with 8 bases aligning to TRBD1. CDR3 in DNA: TGTGCCAGCAGTTACGGGGACAGGAACTATGGCTACACCTTC. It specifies CASSYGDRNYGYTF.